The T cell receptor (beta chain) described here comes from a study of T cell responses to AZD1222 COVID-19 vaccine. Findings and limits, study-wide: Spike-specific TCR depth and breadth grew after two AZD1222 doses.

In the case of this clone: Its antigen is undetermined.

The CDR3 loop spans 12 amino acids. Deletions cut 7 bases from V and 4 bases from J, with 10 bases between. The germline CDR1 and CDR2 sequences are WSHSY and SAAADI. Assay used: immunoSEQ multiplex PCR; TCRdb lists only in-frame clones, some missing. This table has fewer than 55,000 clones, roughly three quarters appearing once. The specimen was peripheral blood, collected on day 0 of MenACWY control vaccination. The sequence derives from an adult in good health. This chain uses TRBV10-2 with TRBJ1-2, with D perhaps matching TRBD1 (6 bases). The CDR3 loop reads CASNRDTYGYTF. The CDR3 DNA sequence: TGCGCCAGCAACCGGGACACCTATGGCTACACCTTC.